The table lists the clone carrying this TCR beta chain with a few counts. Data came from immunoSEQ multiplex PCR; TCRdb stores just in-frame clones and leaves some out. Among 95,000 to 150,000 clones, 80% to 90% were seen once, and the ten largest hold 2.9%. This record comes from a study of control samples from healthy donors and cancer patients. Per germline, CDR1 KGHSH and CDR2 LQKENI. J was trimmed by 1 base and V by 3 bases; bases with no gene match: 3. CDR3 size: 16 residues. The sample was blood. The rearrangement uses TRBV18 and TRBJ1-3; TRBD1 aligns across 10 bases. This TCR was recovered from a man between 60 and 75 years old in good health. The chain's CDR3 is CASSPPGQGSGNTIYF. CDR3 sequence (DNA): TGTGCCAGCTCACCGCCGGGACAGGGGTCTGGAAACACCATATATTTT.